The T cell receptor beta chain under discussion was sequenced for a study of STAT5B mutations in CD4+ large granular lymphocyte leukemia. The CDR3 spans 17 residues. Germline V CDR1 and CDR2: SGHRS, YFSETQ. J was trimmed by 9 bases and V by 0 bases; bases with no gene match: 13. Profiled with immunoSEQ multiplex PCR; TCRdb holds only in-frame clones, not every one. The data hold roughly 19,000 clones, with 70% observed a single time. The origin of this receptor is a human donor in good health. The chain links TRBV5-1 to TRBJ2-3, with TRBD2 matching 10 bases. Source material: CD4+ T cells from blood buffy coats. CDR3 nucleotide sequence: TGCGCCAGCAGCTTGGGGGATTCTAGCGGGAGATCGAACACGCAGTATTTT. Its translation is CASSLGDSSGRSNTQYF.